The rows below give T cell receptor beta chains drawn from one sample of a study of CD8+ T cells in alopecia areata. Profiled with immunoSEQ multiplex PCR; TCRdb holds only in-frame clones, not every one. The sample contains 95,000 to 120,000 clones, almost 60% of which appear only once. Sequences were obtained from CD8+ T cells sorted from blood. The receptors come from a human donor in good health. CDR3s include the opening cysteine and the closing phenylalanine or tryptophan. A D gene is named only where the DNA matches it firmly. A clone size is listed for some rows: how often the clone was seen (once, few, many), or a class if it is expanded.

clone_size,d_call,v_call,j_call,cdr3_aa,cdr3_nt
once,.,TRBV11-2,TRBJ2-5,CASSIGVGQETQYF,TGTGCCAGCAGTATCGGCGTGGGTCAAGAGACCCAGTACTTC
.,.,TRBV11-2,TRBJ2-2,CASSYTTGELFF,TGTGCCAGCAGTTACACTACAGGGGAGCTGTTTTTT
.,TRBD2,TRBV30,TRBJ2-5,CAWSAGSGGPQETQYF,TGTGCCTGGAGCGCGGGGAGCGGGGGACCCCAAGAGACCCAGTACTTC
.,.,TRBV2,TRBJ2-1,CASSESNEQFF,TGTGCCAGCAGTGAAAGCAATGAGCAGTTCTTC
few,.,TRBV7-9,TRBJ2-2,CASSLDTNTGELFF,TGTGCCAGCAGCCTTGACACGAACACCGGGGAGCTGTTTTTT
many,TRBD1,TRBV4-3,TRBJ1-2,CASSQEWGRQGEYGYTF,TGCGCCAGCAGCCAAGAATGGGGTCGACAGGGAGAGTATGGCTACACCTTC
few,.,TRBV25-1,TRBJ2-2,CASSEYQGLNTGELFF,TGTGCCAGCAGTGAATATCAGGGGTTGAACACCGGGGAGCTGTTTTTT
few,.,TRBV2,TRBJ1-1,CACGVPGENTEAFF,TGTGCCTGCGGGGTCCCAGGGGAGAACACTGAAGCTTTCTTT
.,.,TRBV13,TRBJ2-5,CASSPYQETQYF,TGTGCCAGCAGCCCATACCAAGAGACCCAGTACTTC
.,.,TRBV5-5,TRBJ1-6,CASSPGRSNSPLHF,TGTGCCAGCAGCCCAGGACGGTCTAATTCACCCCTCCACTTT
.,.,TRBV14,TRBJ2-3,CASSQATDTQYF,TGTGCCAGCAGCCAAGCCACAGATACGCAGTATTTT
.,.,TRBV5-6,TRBJ2-5,CASSFGGIQETQYF,TGTGCCAGCAGCTTCGGCGGGATTCAAGAGACCCAGTACTTC